The clone carrying this T cell receptor beta chain was observed once. Antigen specificity is unknown. These data originate in a study of cytomegalovirus exposure and HLA in healthy donors. The PCR was carried out with 60 Vbeta primers and 13 Jbeta primers. Profiling relied on immunoSEQ multiplex PCR, and the TCRdb table lists in-frame clones only, not all of them. Among about 210,000 clones listed, 82% were seen once. The CDR3 loop spans 17 amino acids. With V trimmed by 1 base and J by 5 bases, 10 bases remained unmatched. Germline loops: CDR1 SGHNT, CDR2 YYREEE (reference sequence). Study observations and caveats: It is likely that the observed cluster of highly shared sequence variants was a sequencing artifact. A later analysis found common viral pathogens apparently linked to several of the most significant clusters. The productive fraction for most TCR beta V segments was about 87% or about 30% in an earlier analysis. The listing of roughly 160 TCR beta chains classed them as cytomegalovirus-associated.

The receptor was derived from a man between 40 and 49 years old in good health and CMV-seropositive. The chain has TRBV5-4 and TRBJ2-5; TRBD2 matches at 11 bases. The sample consisted of PBMCs. DNA for the CDR3: TGTGCCAGCAGCTTGACTAGCGGGAGTTTTTCGGTTGAGACCCAGTACTTC. Encoded protein: CASSLTSGSFSVETQYF. The full variable domain, its missing parts supplied by reference TRBV5-4 and TRBJ2-5, is ETGVTQSPTHLIKTRGQQVTLRCSSQSGHNTVSWYQQALGQGPQFIFQYYREEENGRGNFPPRFSGLQFPNYSSELNVNALELDDSALYLCASSLTSGSFSVETQYFGPGTRLLVL.